This T cell receptor (beta chain) was observed in a study of graft-versus-host responses after intestinal transplantation. The overall study: Transplant types were multivisceral, liver-intestinal, or isolated intestinal.

The CDR3 runs 12 residues. The germline V gene has CDR1 SNHLY and CDR2 FYNNEI. V gave up 9 bases and J gave up 6 bases, with 12 bases separating them. On this clone itself: Its cognate antigen is unknown.

Data came from immunoSEQ multiplex PCR; TCRdb stores just in-frame clones and leaves some out. The table includes about 47,000 clones, 90% to 95% detected once. Overall study results and limits: The marrow of recipients harbored GvH clones, and ileum or blood showed some of them first.

This TCR came from a human donor who was the organ donor for an intestinal transplant. The sample here was unstimulated CD8+ T cells sorted from spleen or lymph node cells, taken before transplant. The rearrangement links TRBV2 to TRBJ2-1; D ambiguous. This chain's CDR3 is CASLDIANEQFF. CDR3 in DNA: TGTGCCAGTCTAGACATTGCCAATGAGCAGTTCTTC.